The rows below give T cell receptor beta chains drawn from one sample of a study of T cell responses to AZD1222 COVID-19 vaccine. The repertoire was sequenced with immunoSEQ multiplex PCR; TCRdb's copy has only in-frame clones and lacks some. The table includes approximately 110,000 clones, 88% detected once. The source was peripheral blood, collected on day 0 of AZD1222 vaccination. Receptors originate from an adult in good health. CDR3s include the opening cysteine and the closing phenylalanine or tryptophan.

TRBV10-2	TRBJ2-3	CASRTSGRYTQYF
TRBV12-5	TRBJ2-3	CASALGSGGITTDTQYF
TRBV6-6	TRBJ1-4	CAIRLAGAGEKLFF
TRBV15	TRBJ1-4	CATSRVGDGKKLFF
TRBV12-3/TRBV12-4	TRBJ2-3	CASTRDGNTQYF
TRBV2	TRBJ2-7	CASKLDKSFEQYF
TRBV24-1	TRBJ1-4	CATSAGTGAYEKLFF
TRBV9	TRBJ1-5	CASSVGGQGGQPQHF
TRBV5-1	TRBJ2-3	CASSLDRSTSTDTQYF
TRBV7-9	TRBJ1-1	CASSQQNLDTEAFF
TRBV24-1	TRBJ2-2	CATSGQRESGELFF
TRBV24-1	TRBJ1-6	CATRLKTQSPLHF
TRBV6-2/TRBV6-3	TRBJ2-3	CASSTPGQGGADTQYF
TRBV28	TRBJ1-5	CASSFVIMRDSNQPQHF
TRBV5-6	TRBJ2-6	CASTRPGANVLTF
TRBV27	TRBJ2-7	CASSTDRVYEQYF
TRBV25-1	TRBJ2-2	CASSAQGHYTGELFF
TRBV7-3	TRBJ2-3	CASSLLAASTDTQYF
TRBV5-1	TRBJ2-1	CASESRLAGNNEQFF
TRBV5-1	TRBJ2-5	CASRVGAGGPQETQYF
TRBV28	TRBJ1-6	CASSLGLSNSPLHF
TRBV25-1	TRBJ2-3	CASSGLAGAGDTQYF
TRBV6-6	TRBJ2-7	CASSVGYEQYF
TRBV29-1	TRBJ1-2	CSLQGQGVDGYTF
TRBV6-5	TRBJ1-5	CASRQLSNQPQHF
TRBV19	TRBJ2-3	CASSAYMRTGTLLDTDTQYF
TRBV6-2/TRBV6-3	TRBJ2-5	CASSAGVAPWETQYF
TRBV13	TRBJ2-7	CASSLWGATGGSYEQYF
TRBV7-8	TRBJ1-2	CASSFNAGVERGYTF
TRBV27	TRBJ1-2	CASSNFRANYGYTF
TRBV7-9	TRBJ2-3	CASSDLLTGTVRDTQYF
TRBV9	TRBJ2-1	CASSWGDRGLDEQFF
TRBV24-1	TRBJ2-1	CATSDLTSGVYNEQFF
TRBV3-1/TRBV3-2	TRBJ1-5	CASSRSGITPQHF
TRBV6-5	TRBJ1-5	CASSDRDRKGF
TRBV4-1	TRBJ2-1	CASSQVARGAYNEQFF
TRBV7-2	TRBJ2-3	CASSLANVGSSTDTQYF
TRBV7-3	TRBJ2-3	CASSLGLGTNTQYF
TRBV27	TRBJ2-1	CASSSVQRAEQFF
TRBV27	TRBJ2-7	CASRPDSRYEQYF
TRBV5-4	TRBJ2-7	CASSLLLAGQGDEQYF
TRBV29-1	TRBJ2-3	CSVEDRGTDTQYF
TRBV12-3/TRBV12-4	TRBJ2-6	CASSPSGANVLTF
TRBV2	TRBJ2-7	CASSLAKGIFYEQYF
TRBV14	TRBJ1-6	CASSPGTAGSYNSPLHF
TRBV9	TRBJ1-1	CASSPTNRRNTEAFF
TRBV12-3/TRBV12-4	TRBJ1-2	CASSTFGGYTF
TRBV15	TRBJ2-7	CATSRAGSSYEQYF
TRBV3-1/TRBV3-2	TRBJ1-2	CASSLLDYGYTF
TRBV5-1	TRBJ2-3	CASSLVVASASTDTQYF
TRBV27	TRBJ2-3	CASSPQGGRATDTQYF
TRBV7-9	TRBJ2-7	CASSRRDRTYEQYF
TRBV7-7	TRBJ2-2	CASSARTGGGGGELFF
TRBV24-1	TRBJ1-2	CATSEAGTNYGYTF
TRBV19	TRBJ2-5	CASSIGSSGGFQETQYF
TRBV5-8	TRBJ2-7	CASSFFSRRIPEQYF
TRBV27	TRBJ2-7	CASSRNRYEQYF